This T cell receptor beta chain derives from a study of identical twins. Study observations and caveats: Insertion counts were lower in abundant cord blood beta clonotypes, a trend that memory repertoires did not show. It was possible that invariant MAIT and iNKT cells partly confounded the zero-insertion analyses.

This clonotype was counted only a few times. The antigen is unknown. The cDNA had a unique molecular identifier and a template-switch universal primer site. One entry per CDR3 protein, called by TCRdb with MiXCR from the 5' RACE reads. The sample lists approximately 1.8 million distinct CDR3 sequences, 32% seen once, with 0.25% to 0.3% in the top ten. The CDR3 extends over 13 amino acids. V lost 4 bases and J lost 2, with 10 bases in between. The germline V gene encodes CDR1 SGHDT and CDR2 YYEEEE. All donors were healthy, and all were Caucasian. This rearrangement joins TRBV5-6 to TRBJ2-7; D is possibly TRBD1 (5 bases). Material: cord blood. This TCR derives from a newborn girl in good health. CDR3 sequence: CASSNGHTYEQYF. In DNA form, the CDR3 reads TGTGCCAGCAGCAACGGACATACCTACGAGCAGTACTTC.